Following are 13 T cell receptor beta chains from one sample sequenced in a study of cytomegalovirus exposure and HLA in healthy donors. It was with 60 Vbeta and 13 Jbeta primers that the PCR ran. Measured with immunoSEQ multiplex PCR; TCRdb has only the in-frame clones, and not every one. The repertoire holds around 120,000 clones, with about four fifths as singletons. Sequencing was carried out using PBMCs. These receptors were taken from a man aged 25 to 40 in good health and CMV-seropositive.

The chain has TRBV19 and TRBJ2-7; weak D call: TRBD1 (6 bases). V was pared by 3 bases and J by 3 bases, with 9 bases between. Germline lookup yields CDR1 LNHDA and CDR2 SQIVND (reference sequence). The CDR3 has 13 residues. In DNA, the CDR3 is TGTGCCAGTAGTATTCAGGGGTTCTACGAGCAGTACTTC. Encoded protein: CASSIQGFYEQYF.

CDR3 nucleotide sequence: TGTGCCTGGAGTGTACCTGGGACTAGCGGGAGGGCGAAGACCCAGTACTTC. Amino acids: CAWSVPGTSGRAKTQYF. The chain carries TRBV30 and TRBJ2-5, with 16 bases fitting TRBD2. Trimming removed 0 bases from V and 6 bases from J; junction bases left unmatched: 7. The CDR3 runs 17 residues. Germline V gene sequence: CDR1 GTSNPN, CDR2 SVGIG (reference sequence).

The V and J genes are TRBV5-1 and TRBJ2-7; 14 bases fit TRBD2. CDR1 and CDR2 (germline): SGHRS, YFSETQ. The trim removed 3 bases at V and 3 bases at J, leaving 14 bases unmatched. There are 19 residues in the CDR3. The CDR3 nucleotides are TGCGCCAGCAGCTGGGGGACTAGCGGGAGTTCAGAAGGGGGCTACGAGCAGTACTTC. Translated: CASSWGTSGSSEGGYEQYF.

V usage is TRBV7-9 and J usage is TRBJ1-2; a possible D gene is TRBD1 (5 bases). CDR1 SEHNR and CDR2 FQNEAQ come from the germline V gene (reference sequence). V was shortened by 5 bases and J by 2 bases, with 15 bases between the two germline ends. The CDR3 consists of 15 residues. The DNA of the CDR3 is TGTGCCAGCAGCCCCCCGGGCGCAGGGAACTATGGCTACACCTTC. Protein sequence: CASSPPGAGNYGYTF.

The count of this clone is one. The J gene is TRBJ2-7, the V gene TRBV6-6, with 7 bases that match TRBD1. Germline CDR1 MNHNY, CDR2 SVGAGI (reference sequence). There are 14 residues in the CDR3. V trimming: 5 bases; J trimming: 2 bases; junction bases outside the gene matches: 6. DNA for the CDR3: TGTGCCAGCAGTCAACCTACAGGGGCCTACGAGCAGTACTTC. It yields the protein CASSQPTGAYEQYF.

This clone was seen a few times. The chain is built from TRBV19 and TRBJ1-4; 9 bases align to TRBD1. The germline V gene encodes CDR1 LNHDA and CDR2 SQIVND (reference sequence). V lost 0 bases, J lost 5 bases, and 16 bases stayed unmatched. CDR3 length: 20 residues. The CDR3 sequence: CASSIDRGRDRDQKNEKLFF. CDR3 in DNA: TGTGCCAGTAGTATAGATCGAGGTCGGGACAGGGACCAGAAAAATGAAAAACTGTTTTTT.

This chain links TRBV18 with TRBJ1-1; 9 bases align to TRBD1. After removal of 3 bases from V and 5 bases from J, the junction contained 4 bases not matched to a gene. This CDR3 spans 14 amino acids. Germline CDR1 KGHSH, CDR2 LQKENI. CDR3 DNA: TGTGCCAGCTCACCCCGGGACAGGGCAACTGAAGCTTTCTTT. This translates into CASSPRDRATEAFF. Full variable domain (rest looked up from reference TRBV18 and TRBJ1-1): NAGVMQNPRHLVRRRGQEARLRCSPMKGHSHVYWYRQLPEEGLKFMVYLQKENIIDESGMPKERFSAEFPKEGPSILRIQQVVRGDSAAYFCASSPRDRATEAFFGQGTRLTVV.

This chain uses TRBV6-5 with TRBJ1-5; D might be TRBD1 (5 bases). V was pared by 5 bases and J by 5 bases, with 10 bases between. CDR1 and CDR2 (germline): MNHEY, SVGAGI. The CDR3 runs to 13 residues. Written as DNA, the CDR3 is TGTGCCAGCAGTGAGTTCAGGGATCAGCCCCAGCATTTT. This codes for CASSEFRDQPQHF.

The chain has TRBV27 and TRBJ2-1; TRBD2 agrees at 14 bases. The CDR3 extends over 18 amino acids. The ends lost 3 bases at V and 1 base at J; junction bases unmatched: 5. Germline values: CDR1 MNHEY, CDR2 SMNVEV (reference sequence). In nucleotides, the CDR3 is TGTGCCAGCAGTTTCGGGACTAGCGGGAGTGGGTCCTACAATGAGCAGTTCTTC. Its protein is CASSFGTSGSGSYNEQFF.

The V gene is TRBV7-2, the J gene TRBJ2-2; the match to TRBD2 covers 11 bases. The CDR3 contains 16 residues. V trimming: 0 bases; J trimming: 5 bases; junction bases outside the gene matches: 2. Germline assignment: CDR1 SGHTA and CDR2 FQGNSA. DNA for the CDR3: TGTGCCAGCAGCTTAGCAAGACTAGCGGGAACCGGGGAGCTGTTTTTT. This sequence encodes CASSLARLAGTGELFF.

The rearrangement joins TRBV7-8 to TRBJ2-2, with D unclear. The CDR3 totals 16 residues. Trimming stripped 0 bases from V and 4 bases from J, with 12 bases between. Germline-derived CDR1 and CDR2 are SGHVS and FQNEAQ. Here the CDR3 DNA reads TGTGCCAGCAGCTTAGCGCTTTCACAGTTCACCGGGGAGCTGTTTTTT. This codes for CASSLALSQFTGELFF.

The gene calls are TRBV6-5 and TRBJ2-7, with D possibly TRBD2 on 5 matching bases. Germline CDR1 and CDR2: MNHEY and SVGAGI. The CDR3 sequence is 16 residues long. The V end lost 0 bases, the J end lost 3 bases, and 15 bases lay between the germline ends. The CDR3, as DNA: TGTGCCAGCAGTTACTCCCCCCACGGAGGTCACTACGAGCAGTACTTC. Its translation is CASSYSPHGGHYEQYF.

J is TRBJ1-1 and V is TRBV29-1; no clear D. This CDR3 contains 13 residues. Trimming pared 5 bases from V and 4 bases from J, leaving 14 bases between. The V gene's germline CDR1 is SQVTM and CDR2 ANQGSEA. The CDR3 bases are TGCAGCGTTTGGCTCGGATCGGGCACTGAAGCTTTCTTT. Translation: CSVWLGSGTEAFF.